This TCR beta chain was observed in a study of shared clonotypes between healthy human individuals. CDR3 length equals 13 residues. V lost 8 bases to trimming and J lost 1 base, with 9 bases between them. Germline CDR1 MNHNS, CDR2 SASEGT. Generated by immunoSEQ multiplex PCR, the TCRdb table keeps only in-frame clones and is missing some. The sample records 2,500,000 or so clones, roughly 92% being singletons. This chain links TRBV6-1 with TRBJ1-5, with D perhaps matching TRBD1 (5 bases). This clonotype originated in a man aged 18 to 29 in good health. Input material: naive CD4+ T cells sorted from blood. Noted subset: CD45RA+ positively selected. The chain's CDR3 is CASYRGSNQPQHF. The CDR3 DNA is TGTGCCAGCTACCGGGGCAGCAATCAGCCCCAGCATTTT.